A single T cell receptor (beta chain) is shown here with its context. The antigen remains unidentified. These data originate in a study of T cell responses to AZD1222 COVID-19 vaccine. Findings and limits, study-wide: Every sample of the repertoires postdated the peak T cell response. Spike-specific TCR breadth and depth grew following two AZD1222 doses. The study reported that nearly half of spike-specific TCRs target unmutated variant regions.

Only in-frame clones appear in the TCRdb table, and some are missing; sequencing was by immunoSEQ multiplex PCR. This sample yields about 27,000 clones, of which around 92% are seen a single time; 6.5% to 9% belongs to the top ten. V was clipped by 4 bases and J by 4 bases, with 10 bases between them. This CDR3 region has 14 residues. Per the germline V gene, CDR1 is SGHTA and CDR2 is FQGTGA. The receptor comes from an adult who received the AZD1222 COVID-19 vaccine. The starting material was peripheral blood, obtained 28 days after the second AZD1222 dose. This sequence joins TRBV7-3 and TRBJ2-2; D is undetermined. Here the CDR3 DNA reads TGTGCCAGCAGCTCTGTGCTCAGCACCGGGGAGCTGTTTTTT. Protein: CASSSVLSTGELFF. The full variable domain, completed using reference TRBV7-3 and TRBJ2-2, is GAGVSQTPSNKVTEKGKYVELRCDPISGHTALYWYRQSLGQGPEFLIYFQGTGAADDSGLPNDRFFAVRPEGSVSTLKIQRTERGDSAVYLCASSSVLSTGELFFGEGSRLTVL.